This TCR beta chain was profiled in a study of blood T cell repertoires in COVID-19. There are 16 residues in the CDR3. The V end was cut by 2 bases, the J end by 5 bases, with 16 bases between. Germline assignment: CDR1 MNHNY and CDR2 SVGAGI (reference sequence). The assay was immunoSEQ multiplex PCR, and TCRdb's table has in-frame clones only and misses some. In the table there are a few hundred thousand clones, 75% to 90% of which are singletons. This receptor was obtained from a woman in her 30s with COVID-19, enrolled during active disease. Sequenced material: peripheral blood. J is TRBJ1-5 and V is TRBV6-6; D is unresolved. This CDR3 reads CASSYTMGGLDQPQHF. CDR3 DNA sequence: TGTGCCAGCAGTTACACTATGGGAGGGTTGGATCAGCCCCAGCATTTT.